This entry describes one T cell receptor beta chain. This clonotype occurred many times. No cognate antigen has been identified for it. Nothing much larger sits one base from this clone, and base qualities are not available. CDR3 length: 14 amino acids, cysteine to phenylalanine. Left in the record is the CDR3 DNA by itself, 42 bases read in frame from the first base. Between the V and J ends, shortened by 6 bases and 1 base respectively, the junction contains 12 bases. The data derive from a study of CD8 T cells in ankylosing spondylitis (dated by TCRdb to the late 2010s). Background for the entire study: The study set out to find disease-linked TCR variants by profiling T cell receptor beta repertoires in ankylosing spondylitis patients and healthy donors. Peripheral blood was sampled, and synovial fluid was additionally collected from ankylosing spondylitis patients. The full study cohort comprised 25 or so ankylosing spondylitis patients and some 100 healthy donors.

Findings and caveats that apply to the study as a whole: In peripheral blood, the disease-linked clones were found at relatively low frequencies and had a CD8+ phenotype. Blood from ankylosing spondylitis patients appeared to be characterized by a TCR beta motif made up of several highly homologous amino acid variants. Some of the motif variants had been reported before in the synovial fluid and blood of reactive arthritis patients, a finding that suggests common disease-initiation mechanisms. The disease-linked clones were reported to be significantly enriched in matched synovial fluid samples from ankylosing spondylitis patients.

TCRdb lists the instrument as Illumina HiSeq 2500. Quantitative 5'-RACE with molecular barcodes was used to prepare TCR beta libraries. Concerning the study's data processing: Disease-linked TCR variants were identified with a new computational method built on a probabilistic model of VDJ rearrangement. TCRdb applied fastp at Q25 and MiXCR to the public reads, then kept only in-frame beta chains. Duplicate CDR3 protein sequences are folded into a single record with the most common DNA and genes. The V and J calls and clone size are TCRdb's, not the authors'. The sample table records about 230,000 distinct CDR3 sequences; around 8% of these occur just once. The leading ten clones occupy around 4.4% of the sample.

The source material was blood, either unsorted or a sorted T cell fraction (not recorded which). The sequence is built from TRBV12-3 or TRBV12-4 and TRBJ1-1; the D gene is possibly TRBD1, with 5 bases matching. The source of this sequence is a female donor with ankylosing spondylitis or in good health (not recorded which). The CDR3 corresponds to CASSTGLGNTEAFF. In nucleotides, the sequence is TGTGCCAGCAGCACGGGACTAGGGAACACTGAAGCTTTCTTT.